Listed below are T cell receptor beta chains from one sample, sequenced in a study of blood T cell repertoires in COVID-19. The repertoire was sequenced with immunoSEQ multiplex PCR; TCRdb's copy has only in-frame clones and lacks some. This sample yields approximately 130,000 clones, of which roughly four fifths are seen a single time; 9.5% to 13% belongs to the top ten. Material: peripheral blood. The receptors were gathered from a human donor in a cohort sampled during active COVID-19. Both conserved end residues are part of each CDR3. Each record gives: D gene, V gene, J gene, clone size, CDR3 DNA, CDR3 protein. A D gene is named only where the DNA matches it firmly. Part of the rows lack a size; the others show once, few, many or a class for expanded clones.

-	TRBV28	TRBJ1-4	-	TGTGCCAGCACCCCCAGGTCTGGGGCTGGAGAGGAAAAACTGTTTTTT	CASTPRSGAGEEKLFF
TRBD1	TRBV28	TRBJ1-2	once	TGTGCCAGCAGTTTAGACTGGACAGGGGGGGACTATGGCTACACCTTC	CASSLDWTGGDYGYTF
TRBD1	TRBV2	TRBJ1-1	few	TGTGCCAGCAGCCCACAGGGACAGGGCACTGAAGCTTTCTTT	CASSPQGQGTEAFF
TRBD2	TRBV7-8	TRBJ2-2	-	TGTGCCAGCAGCTCATTAGCGGGGGGCGGGGAGCTGTTTTTT	CASSSLAGGGELFF
-	TRBV19	TRBJ1-3	-	TGTGCCAGTAGTATTCATGCAGAAAGCTCTGGAAACACCATATATTTT	CASSIHAESSGNTIYF
-	TRBV21-1	TRBJ2-3	-	TGTGCCAGCAGCAATTGGACTAGCGGCACAGATACGCAGTATTTT	CASSNWTSGTDTQYF
TRBD1	TRBV5-1	TRBJ1-4	-	TGCGCCAGCAGCTTTGGGACAGGGTTGAGTGAAAAACTGTTTTTT	CASSFGTGLSEKLFF
TRBD1	TRBV19	TRBJ1-2	-	TGTGCCAGTAGTACCGGACAGGGTCCAAGCTATGGCTACACCTTC	CASSTGQGPSYGYTF
TRBD1	TRBV6-2/TRBV6-3	TRBJ1-2	-	TGTGCCAGCAGTTGGGGACAGCTTACTTATGGCTACACCTTC	CASSWGQLTYGYTF
TRBD2	TRBV2	TRBJ2-7	-	TGTGCCAGCAGTGAAGTAGGGACTAGCGGGGGCCTCCCCTCCTACGAGCAGTACTTC	CASSEVGTSGGLPSYEQYF
TRBD2	TRBV5-4	TRBJ2-3	few	TGTGCCAGCAGCTCCCGACTAGCGGGGGGGGCAGATACGCAGTATTTT	CASSSRLAGGADTQYF
TRBD2	TRBV7-2	TRBJ2-2	-	TGTGCCAGCGGCCCTTTTAGCGGGGGGGCTCGCGGGGAGCTGTTTTTT	CASGPFSGGARGELFF
-	TRBV6-5	TRBJ2-7	-	TGTGCCAGTCGGACGGACATTCACGAGCAGTACTTC	CASRTDIHEQYF
TRBD2	TRBV10-3	TRBJ2-7	-	TGTGCCATCAGTGGGGAAAGCGGGGGGACCTACGAGCAGTACTTC	CAISGESGGTYEQYF
-	TRBV18	TRBJ1-3	few	TGTGCCAGCTCCCCGTCCCGAAACACCATATATTTT	CASSPSRNTIYF
TRBD1	TRBV27	TRBJ1-5	-	TGTGCCAGCAGGTTACAGGGGAGCAATCAGCCCCAGCATTTT	CASRLQGSNQPQHF
-	TRBV11-3	TRBJ2-2	-	TGTGCCAGCAGCTCTGGACAGTTCACCGGGGAGCTGTTTTTT	CASSSGQFTGELFF
TRBD2	TRBV9	TRBJ2-1	-	TGTGCCAGCAGCTCCCGACTAGCGGGTGATTACAATGAGCAGTTCTTC	CASSSRLAGDYNEQFF
-	TRBV9	TRBJ1-3	-	TGTGCCAGCAGCGTAGGACAGTGGACTGGAAACACCATATATTTT	CASSVGQWTGNTIYF
TRBD1	TRBV28	TRBJ2-3	-	TGTGCCAGCAGTCAACTGACAGGGGGAGATACGCAGTATTTT	CASSQLTGGDTQYF
TRBD1	TRBV5-1	TRBJ2-1	-	TGCGCCAGCAGCGAGGAAGCGACAGGGCCCTCCTACAATGAGCAGTTCTTC	CASSEEATGPSYNEQFF
TRBD1	TRBV4-1	TRBJ2-7	-	TGCGCCAGCAGCCAAGGACGACAGGGCTCCTACGAGCAGTACTTC	CASSQGRQGSYEQYF
TRBD1	TRBV29-1	TRBJ2-5	-	TGCAGCGTTGAGGGGGGACAGGGGGTTTGGAACTTC	CSVEGGQGVWNF
-	TRBV11-2	TRBJ2-6	-	TGTGCCAGCAGCTTAGTGGGGGCGTCTGGGGCCAACGTCCTGACTTTC	CASSLVGASGANVLTF
-	TRBV5-6	TRBJ2-5	-	TGTGCCAGCAGCTTGGAGTACTCTCACGAAGAGACCCAGTACTTC	CASSLEYSHEETQYF
-	TRBV11-3	TRBJ1-1	-	TGTGCCAGCAGCTTACGGGGTGGCACTGAAGCTTTCTTT	CASSLRGGTEAFF
TRBD1	TRBV27	TRBJ1-3	-	TGTGCCAGCAGTAGAAATCCACAGGGGGCAGAATCTTGGGGTGGAAACACCATATATTTT	CASSRNPQGAESWGGNTIYF
TRBD2	TRBV2	TRBJ2-3	-	TGCTACTCTAGCGGGGGGGCCCCAGATACGCAGTATTTT	CYSSGGAPDTQYF
TRBD1	TRBV28	TRBJ1-5	-	TGTGCCAGCAGTTTATCGGACAGGGCAGGGGATCAGCCCCAGCATTTT	CASSLSDRAGDQPQHF
-	TRBV7-2	TRBJ1-3	-	TGTGCCAGCAGCTTTCTAGGCTCTGGAAACACCATATATTTT	CASSFLGSGNTIYF
-	TRBV7-9	TRBJ2-5	-	TGTGCCAGCAGCCCGCGAGGGGGGGCCTATGAGACCCAGTACTTC	CASSPRGGAYETQYF
-	TRBV24-1	TRBJ2-1	-	TGTGCCACCAGTGATCCCCATTCAGTTGGGCAGTTCTTC	CATSDPHSVGQFF
-	TRBV7-2	TRBJ2-3	-	TGTGCCAGCAGCTCCGTCATACAGAGCACAGATACGCAGTATTTT	CASSSVIQSTDTQYF
TRBD1	TRBV19	TRBJ2-7	-	TGTGCCAGCGCCCTGGGGACAGACTACGAGCAGTACTTC	CASALGTDYEQYF
-	TRBV28	TRBJ1-4	-	TGTGCCAGCACCCTCCCGGGGGACCCAACTAATGAAAAACTGTTTTTT	CASTLPGDPTNEKLFF
TRBD1	TRBV19	TRBJ1-1	-	TGTGCCAGTAGTTTAGGGACAGGTTCGAACACTGAAGCTTTCTTT	CASSLGTGSNTEAFF
TRBD1	TRBV2	TRBJ2-2	few	TGTGCCAGCAGGGGACAGGCGAACACCGGGGAGCTGTTTTTT	CASRGQANTGELFF
TRBD2	TRBV7-8	TRBJ2-2	-	TGTGCCAGCAGCTTCAGCGGGGGATTAAAGAACACCGGGGAGCTGTTTTTT	CASSFSGGLKNTGELFF
-	TRBV5-4	TRBJ1-6	-	TGTGCCAGCAGCTCCCCTCTGGGGCCTACCCTTAATTCACCCCTCCACTTT	CASSSPLGPTLNSPLHF
-	TRBV6-5	TRBJ2-3	-	TGTGCCAGCAGTTCGAGGGAGGAGGCAGATACGCAGTATTTT	CASSSREEADTQYF
TRBD1	TRBV18	TRBJ2-7	few	TGTGCCAGCTCACTCGGACAGGGGACAGCCTCCTACGAGCAGTACTTC	CASSLGQGTASYEQYF
-	TRBV6-5	TRBJ2-2	-	TGTGCCAGCAGCCCACAGGGCACCGGGGAGCTGTTTTTT	CASSPQGTGELFF
-	TRBV12-3/TRBV12-4	TRBJ1-5	-	TGTGCCAGCAGGTACGGGAATCAGCCCCAGCATTTT	CASRYGNQPQHF
TRBD1	TRBV10-3	TRBJ1-3	-	TGTGCCATCAGGGAAACAGGGGGATATGCTGGAAACACCATATATTTT	CAIRETGGYAGNTIYF
TRBD1	TRBV10-3	TRBJ2-7	-	TGTGCCATCAGTGGGGATGGGACAGTCTACGAGCAGTACTTC	CAISGDGTVYEQYF
TRBD2	TRBV10-3	TRBJ2-3	-	TGTGCCATCAGTGAGTCGAGGGGGGCTAGCGGGGCGGATACGCAGTATTTT	CAISESRGASGADTQYF
-	TRBV13	TRBJ2-3	-	TGTGCCAGCAGCTCGACGGGGGTGCTGATTAGCACAGATACGCAGTATTTT	CASSSTGVLISTDTQYF
TRBD2	TRBV7-2	TRBJ2-5	-	TGTGCCAGCAGCTACGGACTAGCGGTCTTCGGAGAGACCCAGTACTTC	CASSYGLAVFGETQYF
TRBD2	TRBV4-1	TRBJ2-4	-	TGCGCCAGCAGCCAGGCTCTAGCGGGGTCCTCCAAAAACATTCAGTACTTC	CASSQALAGSSKNIQYF
-	TRBV5-1	TRBJ2-1	-	TGCGCCAGCAGTCTCCGGGGTCAGGATGATGAGCAGTTCTTC	CASSLRGQDDEQFF
-	TRBV7-9	TRBJ2-3	-	TGTGCCAGCAGCTTACTAGAGGATACGCAGTATTTT	CASSLLEDTQYF
-	TRBV2	TRBJ1-5	-	TGTGCCAGCAGTGAAGACACCGTCAATCAGCCCCAGCATTTT	CASSEDTVNQPQHF
TRBD1	TRBV18	TRBJ2-4	-	TGTGCCAGCTCACCAACGGGACAGAAAAACATTCAGTACTTC	CASSPTGQKNIQYF
TRBD2	TRBV7-2	TRBJ2-1	once	TGTGCCAGCAGCTTAGACGAGGGAGGGGAGCAGTTCTTC	CASSLDEGGEQFF
-	TRBV7-2	TRBJ2-1	-	TGTGCCAGCAGCTTAGCGGGCGGGTACTACAATGAGCAGTTCTTC	CASSLAGGYYNEQFF
-	TRBV29-1	TRBJ1-1	once	TGCAGCGTTGAAGGGACAACGAACACTGAAGCTTTCTTT	CSVEGTTNTEAFF
-	TRBV5-1	TRBJ2-5	-	TGCGCCAGCAGCTTGGTGGCCAAGGAGACCCAGTACTTC	CASSLVAKETQYF
TRBD2	TRBV5-1	TRBJ2-7	-	TGCGCCAGCAGCTTGGGCGGGGGGCTTTACGAGCAGTACTTC	CASSLGGGLYEQYF
TRBD1	TRBV3-1/TRBV3-2	TRBJ1-1	few	TGTGCCAGCAGATCGGGACAGGGGGCTGCTGCTTTCTTT	CASRSGQGAAAFF